This TCR beta chain was identified during a study of Graves' ophthalmopathy and Graves' hyperthyroidism. About the research overall: There was a collection of peripheral blood at initial diagnosis, before any treatment.

Trimming removed 0 bases from V and 4 bases from J; junction bases left unmatched: 6. The CDR3 consists of 16 residues. CDR1 is GTSNPN and CDR2 is SVGIG in the germline V gene (reference sequence). This clonotype was seen many times. Its antigen remains unknown. Investigators amplified TCR beta CDR3 regions from RNA transcripts. In the first round, RT-PCR was carried out with HTBI primers, and a multiplex PCR formed the second round. TCRdb processed the multiplex PCR reads anew with MiXCR; each CDR3 protein has one entry. The data contain around 400,000 distinct CDR3 sequences, around 18% of them singletons. PBMCs originated in about 10 ml of fresh peripheral blood. The study, taken as a whole, reports: Ophthalmopathy progression prediction by the model yielded a sensitivity of more than 60% and a specificity of 72.22%. Distinction of ophthalmopathy from stable hyperthyroidism by a 13-signature model reached 85% to 90% sensitivity and roughly 81% specificity.

The rearrangement links TRBV30 to TRBJ2-2; 9 bases match TRBD1. The sequenced sample consisted of peripheral blood. This TCR derives from a young woman with Graves' ophthalmopathy. The CDR3 spells CAWSVPPGQGTGELFF. In DNA form, the CDR3 reads TGTGCCTGGAGTGTACCACCGGGACAGGGCACCGGGGAGCTGTTTTTT.